The 12 T cell receptor beta chains given below trace back to one sample, sequenced in a study of blood T cell repertoires in COVID-19. TCRdb's copy holds only in-frame clones and misses some; the assay was immunoSEQ multiplex PCR. The table shows hundreds of thousands of clones, with approximately 90% occurring only once. Input material: PBMCs or T cells enriched from blood (not recorded which). The origin of the receptors is a woman aged 25-40 years who had recovered from COVID-19.

The chain has TRBV11-2 and TRBJ2-7; D may be TRBD1 (5 bases). Trimming shortened V by 5 bases and J by 4 bases, and 9 bases separated the two germline ends. The CDR3 runs 12 residues. CDR1 SGHAT and CDR2 FQNNGV come from the germline V gene. In DNA form, the CDR3 reads TGTGCCAGCAGCCCTACAGGTTACGAGCAGTACTTC. This sequence encodes CASSPTGYEQYF.

The chain is built from TRBV7-2 and TRBJ1-3; TRBD1 matches 10 bases. V lost 5 bases to trimming and J lost 9 bases; unmatched junction nucleotides: 19. The CDR3 has 18 amino acids. Germline assignment: CDR1 SGHTA and CDR2 FQGNSA. The CDR3 region is CASSRWGLDRGRGATIYF. In DNA, the CDR3 is TGTGCCAGCAGCCGGTGGGGGCTGGACAGGGGGAGAGGGGCCACCATATATTTT.

This chain connects TRBV28 to TRBJ1-1, with TRBD1 identical over 9 bases. The V and J ends lost 2 bases and 5 bases, in that order; junction bases with no gene match: 3. The CDR3 is made up of 14 amino acids. In germline, CDR1 is MDHEN, CDR2 SYDVKM. The DNA for the CDR3 is TGTGCCAGCAGTTTAACAGGGGGCAGAACTGAAGCTTTCTTT. The encoded protein is CASSLTGGRTEAFF.

This sequence joins TRBV15 and TRBJ1-1; no firm D call. CDR1 LNHNV and CDR2 YYDKDF come from the germline V gene (reference sequence). V was trimmed by 1 base and J by 2 bases, leaving 8 bases between them. This CDR3 region has 14 residues. CDR3 amino acids: CATSRAGINTEAFF. CDR3 coding DNA: TGTGCCACCAGCAGAGCGGGGATAAACACTGAAGCTTTCTTT.

The V and J genes are TRBV3-1 (or the pseudogene TRBV3-2) and TRBJ2-2; TRBD2 might be the D (5 bases). This CDR3 comprises 14 residues. Germline CDR1 LGHDT, CDR2 YNNKEL (reference sequence). The ends were cut back, 4 bases at V and 4 bases at J, with 10 bases in the middle. CDR3 coding DNA: TGTGCCAGCAGCCTCACTAGTGCCACCGGGGAGCTGTTTTTT. Translation gives CASSLTSATGELFF.

This clone was observed a single time. This chain connects TRBV12-5 to TRBJ1-1; 7 nucleotides align to TRBD1. The germline V gene encodes CDR1 LGHNT and CDR2 FRNRAP. V shed 5 bases and J 13 bases; nucleotides not matched to a gene: 10. The CDR3 length is 12 residues. The CDR3 loop reads CASGQGGQAGFF. CDR3 DNA sequence: TGTGCTAGTGGTCAAGGAGGACAGGCGGGTTTCTTT.

This chain links TRBV19 with TRBJ1-2, with D perhaps matching TRBD1 (5 bases). Trimming removed 5 bases at V and 0 bases at J, with 13 bases between. The CDR3 is made up of 15 amino acids. Germline CDR1 is LNHDA and CDR2 is SQIVND (reference sequence). Written as DNA, the CDR3 is TGTGCCAGTAGTCTGGGGCGGACCGCTAACTATGGCTACACCTTC. Translating it yields CASSLGRTANYGYTF.

This clone was seen more than once but under ten times. This rearrangement joins TRBV27 to TRBJ1-5; a weak D match, TRBD1 (6 bases). The germline V and J ends were trimmed by 6 bases and 0 bases, with 12 bases remaining between them. Germline V gene sequence: CDR1 MNHEY, CDR2 SMNVEV (reference sequence). This CDR3 is 15 amino acids long. Written as DNA, the CDR3 is TGTGCCAGCAGAGCGGGGGCACCTAGCAATCAGCCCCAGCATTTT. Protein product: CASRAGAPSNQPQHF.

The rearrangement uses TRBV6-5 and TRBJ1-1; TRBD1 agrees at 9 bases. After removal of 5 bases from V and 5 bases from J, the junction contained 6 bases not matched to a gene. The CDR3 totals 14 residues. The V gene's germline CDR1 is MNHEY and CDR2 SVGAGI. CDR3 nucleotide sequence: TGTGCCAGCAGTACACAGGGGGCTGGTACTGAAGCTTTCTTT. Encoded protein: CASSTQGAGTEAFF.

The V gene is TRBV7-8, the J gene TRBJ2-7, with 13 bases identical to TRBD2. V lost 5 bases to trimming and J lost 4 bases; unmatched junction nucleotides: 8. The CDR3 contains 16 residues. In germline, CDR1 is SGHVS, CDR2 FQNEAQ. As DNA, the CDR3 is TGTGCCAGCAGCCAATTACTAGCGGGAGGGAGATACGAGCAGTACTTC. It codes for CASSQLLAGGRYEQYF.

The chain joins TRBV7-2 to TRBJ1-2; D unresolved. This CDR3 has 13 residues. Per germline, CDR1 SGHTA and CDR2 FQGNSA. V was cut by 4 bases and J by 8 bases, with 14 bases left in between. In DNA form, the CDR3 reads TGTGCCAGCAGCTCGGGAACAATAGGGGGCTACACCTTC. Amino acid sequence: CASSSGTIGGYTF.

This clone has just one count. The CDR3 DNA reads as TGTGCCAGCAGTTACACGGGACAGGGGTTAGACGAGCAGTACTTC. Amino acid sequence: CASSYTGQGLDEQYF. The gene calls are TRBV6-5 and TRBJ2-7; TRBD1 matches 10 bases. The CDR3 loop spans 15 amino acids. Germline-derived CDR1 and CDR2 are MNHEY and SVGAGI. V lost 2 bases and J lost 5; bases outside the gene matches: 6.